This record covers a single TCR beta chain. Per the original data handling: Amplification with reference gene primers provided the estimates of nucleated cell counts. Sequenced by immunoSEQ multiplex PCR; TCRdb stores in-frame clones only, minus some. Clone size and the V and J calls come from that table; the DNA yielded D and trimming. The table shows some 230,000 clones, with 75% to 85% occurring only once. This sample stems from a study of blood T cell repertoires in COVID-19. Study at large: T cells, B-cell-depleted T cells, or PBMCs supplied cDNA or gDNA.

The CDR3 spans 15 residues. The V gene end was trimmed by 5 bases and the J gene end by 6 bases; junction bases not matched to a gene: 8. Germline V gene data show CDR1 as MNHEY and CDR2 as SVGAGI. The source of this sequence is a woman older than 75 with COVID-19, enrolled during active disease. Sequencing was carried out using peripheral blood. This sequence joins TRBV6-5 and TRBJ1-5; 9 bases align to TRBD1. The CDR3 bases are TGTGCCAGCAGTCGGGACGGGACAGGGTTTCAGCCCCAGCATTTT. It codes for CASSRDGTGFQPQHF.